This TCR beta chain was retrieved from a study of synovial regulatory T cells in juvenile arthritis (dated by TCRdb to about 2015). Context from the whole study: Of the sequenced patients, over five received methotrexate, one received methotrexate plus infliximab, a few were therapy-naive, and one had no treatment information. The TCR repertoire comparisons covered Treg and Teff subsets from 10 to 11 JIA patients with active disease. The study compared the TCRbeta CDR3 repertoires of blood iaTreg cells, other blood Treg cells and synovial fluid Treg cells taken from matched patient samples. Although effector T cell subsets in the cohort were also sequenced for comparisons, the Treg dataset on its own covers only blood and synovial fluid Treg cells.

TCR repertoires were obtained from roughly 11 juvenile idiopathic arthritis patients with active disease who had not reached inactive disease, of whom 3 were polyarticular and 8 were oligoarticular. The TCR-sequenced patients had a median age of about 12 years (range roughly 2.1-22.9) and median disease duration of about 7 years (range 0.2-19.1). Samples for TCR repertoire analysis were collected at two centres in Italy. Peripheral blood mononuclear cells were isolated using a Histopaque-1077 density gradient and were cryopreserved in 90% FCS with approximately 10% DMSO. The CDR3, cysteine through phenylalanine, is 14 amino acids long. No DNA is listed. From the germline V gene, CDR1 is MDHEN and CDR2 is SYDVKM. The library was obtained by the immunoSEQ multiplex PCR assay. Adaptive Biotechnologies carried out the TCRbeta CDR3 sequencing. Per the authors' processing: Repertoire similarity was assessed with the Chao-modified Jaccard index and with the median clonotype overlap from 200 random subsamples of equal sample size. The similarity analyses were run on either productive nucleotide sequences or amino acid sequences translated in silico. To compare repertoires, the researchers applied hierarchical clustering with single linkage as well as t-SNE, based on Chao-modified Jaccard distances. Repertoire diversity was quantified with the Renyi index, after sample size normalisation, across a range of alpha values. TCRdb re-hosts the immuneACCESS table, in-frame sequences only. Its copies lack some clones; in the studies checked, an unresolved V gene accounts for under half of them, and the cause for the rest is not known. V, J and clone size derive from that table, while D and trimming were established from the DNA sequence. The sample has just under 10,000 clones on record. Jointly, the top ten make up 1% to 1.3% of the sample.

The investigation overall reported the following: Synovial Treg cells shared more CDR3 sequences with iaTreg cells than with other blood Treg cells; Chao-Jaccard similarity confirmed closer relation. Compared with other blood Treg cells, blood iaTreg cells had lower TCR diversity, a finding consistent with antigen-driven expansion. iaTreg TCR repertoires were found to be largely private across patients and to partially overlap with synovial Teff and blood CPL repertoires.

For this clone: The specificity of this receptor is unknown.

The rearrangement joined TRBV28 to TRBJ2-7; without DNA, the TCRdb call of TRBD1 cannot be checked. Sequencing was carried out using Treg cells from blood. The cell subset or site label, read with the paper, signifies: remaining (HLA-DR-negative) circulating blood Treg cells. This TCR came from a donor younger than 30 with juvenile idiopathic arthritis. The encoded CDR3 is CASRNRDRGYEQYF.